The 30 T cell receptor beta chains below were found in one sample sequenced in a study of CD8 T cells in ankylosing spondylitis. TCRdb reprocessed the 5' RACE reads with MiXCR, giving one entry per CDR3 protein. The table includes about 260,000 distinct CDR3 sequences, 20% to 30% detected once. The sequencing input was blood, either unsorted or a sorted T cell fraction (not recorded which). The source is a male donor with ankylosing spondylitis or in good health (not recorded which).

There are many counts of this clonotype. This chain joins TRBV10-3 and TRBJ2-2; maybe TRBD2 (6 bases). The CDR3 is 15 amino acids. The germline CDR1 and CDR2 sequences are ENHRY and SYGVKD. V lost 9 bases to trimming and J lost 8 bases, with 22 bases between them. CDR3 nucleotides: TGTGCCATAGCACCGGGGGTGGAAGGGACGGGGGAGCTGTTTTTT. This gives the protein CAIAPGVEGTGELFF.

The J gene is TRBJ1-5, the V gene TRBV6-1; D gene uncertain. Germline V lookup: CDR1 MNHNS, CDR2 SASEGT. Between the trimmed V and J ends, which lost 2 bases and 5 bases, there was a span of 16 bases. The CDR3 totals 16 residues. CDR3 coding DNA: TGTGCCAGCAGTGAACCTGGGCGGGGAAACTATCAGCCCCAGCATTTT. Protein: CASSEPGRGNYQPQHF.

This clonotype was picked up a small number of times. The chain combines TRBV20-1 with TRBJ1-2; D might be TRBD1 (5 bases). Trimming stripped 0 bases from V and 7 bases from J, with 15 bases between. There are 14 residues in the CDR3. Germline CDR1 and CDR2: DFQATT and SNEGSKA (reference sequence). CDR3 coding DNA: TGCAGTGCTAGAGATGACCTCGTTGGGGGTGGCTACACCTTC. Translating it yields CSARDDLVGGGYTF.

This clonotype was observed at least ten times. The genes are TRBV3-1 and TRBJ2-2; 8 bases align to TRBD1. With V trimmed by 6 bases and J by 3 bases, 3 bases remained unmatched. Germline CDR1 LGHDT, CDR2 YNNKEL (reference sequence). The CDR3 length is 14 residues. The CDR3 spells CASRQTGDTGELFF. DNA of the CDR3: TGTGCCAGCAGACAGACAGGGGACACCGGGGAGCTGTTTTTT.

This clonotype was observed many times. This chain links TRBV4-1 with TRBJ1-6; TRBD1 aligns across 7 bases. Germline trimming cut 2 bases from V and 14 bases from J; bases unmatched to any gene: 6. This CDR3 has 13 residues. Germline V gene sequence: CDR1 MGHRA, CDR2 YSYEKL. This chain's CDR3 is CASSQPQGRSLHF. CDR3 DNA sequence: TGCGCCAGCAGCCAACCACAGGGGCGGTCCCTCCACTTT.

This clonotype came up many times. The chain is built from TRBV3-1 and TRBJ2-1, with a possible D match to TRBD2 (6 bases). The CDR3 loop spans 12 amino acids. Trimming took off 7 bases at V and 5 bases at J, with 9 bases between the two ends. Germline V CDR1 and CDR2: LGHDT, YNNKEL (reference sequence). This chain's CDR3 is CASNWGDNEQFF. For the CDR3, the DNA is TGTGCCAGCAATTGGGGGGACAATGAGCAGTTCTTC.

The chain combines TRBV20-1 with TRBJ2-5; 9 bases are a match to TRBD2. Germline V gives CDR1 DFQATT, CDR2 SNEGSKA (reference sequence). V was pared by 8 bases and J by 4 bases, with 5 bases of the junction left unmatched. The CDR3 is made up of 12 amino acids. DNA of the CDR3: TGCAGTAGCGGGACTAGCCGAGAGACCCAGTACTTC. Translation: CSSGTSRETQYF.

The chain recombines TRBV12-3 or TRBV12-4 with TRBJ2-1; D not certain. The CDR3 has 15 amino acids. Trimming took off 6 bases at V and 0 bases at J, with 12 bases between the two ends. The CDR3 sequence: CASSPEVSSYNEQFF. The CDR3 nucleotides read TGTGCCAGCAGCCCCGAGGTTAGCTCCTACAATGAGCAGTTCTTC.

This clonotype was seen a handful of times. The chain combines TRBV10-3 with TRBJ2-7; 11 nucleotides line up with TRBD1. This CDR3 spans 15 amino acids. Germline CDR1 and CDR2: ENHRY and SYGVKD. V gave up 1 base and J gave up 6 bases; unmatched junction bases: 5. The CDR3 region has the DNA TGTGCCATCAGTGAGTGGGGACAGGGGGGATCCGAGCAGTACTTC. Translation gives CAISEWGQGGSEQYF.

The chain recombines TRBV6-6 with TRBJ1-2; D call uncertain. V dropped 6 bases and J dropped 3 bases, with 5 bases sitting between them. The CDR3 contains 11 residues. Germline assignment: CDR1 MNHNY and CDR2 SVGAGI (reference sequence). Written as DNA, the CDR3 is TGTGCCAGCAGGGAAGACTATGGCTACACCTTC. Protein product: CASREDYGYTF.

This clonotype was recorded many times. The V and J genes are TRBV20-1 and TRBJ2-7, with D possibly being TRBD1 (6 bases). CDR3 length: 13 residues. Trimming took 6 bases from V and 2 from J, leaving 14 bases between them. Germline CDR1 is DFQATT and CDR2 is SNEGSKA (reference sequence). Here the CDR3 DNA reads TGCAGTGCGACCCGGACAGTAGCCTACGAGCAGTACTTC. Protein product: CSATRTVAYEQYF.

With regard to this clonotype: A read error is possible here, since a much larger clone lies one base away. V is TRBV20-1 and J is TRBJ2-7, with D possibly matching TRBD2 (5 bases). CDR3 length equals 13 residues. In germline, CDR1 is DFQATT, CDR2 SNEGSKA (reference sequence). CDR3 amino acids: CSARAGNSYERYF. CDR3 DNA sequence: TGCAGTGCTAGAGCCGGGAACTCCTACGAGCGGTACTTC.

The J gene is TRBJ2-1, the V gene TRBV6-1; 7 bases fit TRBD2. The CDR3 consists of 15 residues. CDR1 MNHNS and CDR2 SASEGT come from the germline V gene. The trim removed 6 bases at V and 8 bases at J, leaving 13 bases unmatched. CDR3 nucleotide sequence: TGTGCCAGCAGCCGCGGGGGTTCCACGGGCCATGAGCAGTTCTTC. It translates to CASSRGGSTGHEQFF.

There are a few counts of this clonotype. The J gene is TRBJ1-1, the V gene TRBV5-1; D might be TRBD1 (5 bases). V was cut by 4 bases and J by 1 base, with 17 bases left in between. CDR1 and CDR2 from the germline V gene are SGHRS and YFSETQ. CDR3 length: 16 residues. The CDR3 is CASSLSSGTGNTEAFF. As DNA, the CDR3 is TGCGCCAGCAGCCTCTCCTCCGGGACGGGGAACACTGAAGCTTTCTTT.

V is TRBV3-1 and J is TRBJ1-2; D unclear. Germline CDR1 LGHDT, CDR2 YNNKEL (reference sequence). CDR3 length: 12 residues. The ends were cut back, 1 base at V and 6 bases at J, with 6 bases in the middle. CDR3 sequence: CASSQGRDGYTF. Written as DNA, the CDR3 is TGTGCCAGCAGCCAAGGTCGGGATGGCTACACCTTC.

This clonotype came up many times. The chain recombines TRBV11-2 with TRBJ1-5; 7 bases fit TRBD1. From germline, CDR1 is SGHAT and CDR2 FQNNGV. J lost 7 bases, V lost 5 bases, and 8 bases had no gene match. The CDR3 contains 14 residues. The CDR3 nucleotides read TGTGCCAGCAGCCCAGACAGGGTTGGGCAGCCCCAGCATTTT. This codes for CASSPDRVGQPQHF.

The J gene is TRBJ2-7, the V gene TRBV7-3; tentatively, D is TRBD1 (6 bases). V was clipped by 3 bases and J by 2 bases, with 14 bases between them. The CDR3 is 15 residues long. In germline, CDR1 is SGHTA, CDR2 FQGTGA. CDR3 residues: CASSFWGPLTYEQYF. The CDR3 DNA follows: TGTGCCAGCAGCTTTTGGGGGCCACTTACCTACGAGCAGTACTTC. Combining the CDR3 with reference TRBV7-3 and TRBJ2-7 gives the whole variable domain GAGVSQTPSNKVTEKGKYVELRCDPISGHTALYWYRQSLGQGPEFLIYFQGTGAADDSGLPNDRFFAVRPEGSVSTLKIQRTERGDSAVYLCASSFWGPLTYEQYFGPGTRLTVT.

This clonotype was recorded a few times. The chain couples TRBV7-2 to TRBJ2-1; D unresolved. V dropped 2 bases and J dropped 10 bases, with 12 bases sitting between them. The CDR3 loop spans 13 amino acids. Germline values: CDR1 SGHTA, CDR2 FQGNSA. This chain's CDR3 is CASSLSLLSEQFF. In DNA form, the CDR3 reads TGTGCCAGCAGCTTAAGTCTTTTGTCGGAGCAGTTCTTC.

This clonotype was observed a handful of times. The chain combines TRBV20-1 with TRBJ2-7; maybe TRBD2 (7 bases). Trimming took off 0 bases at V and 4 bases at J, with 13 bases between the two ends. The CDR3 covers 14 residues. The germline gives CDR1 DFQATT, CDR2 SNEGSKA (reference sequence). DNA for the CDR3: TGCAGTGCTAGAGAAACAGGGAGGGGATACGAGCAGTACTTC. As protein: CSARETGRGYEQYF.

Ten or more counts support this clonotype. The CDR3 region is CSDSDSNYNSPLHF. CDR3 sequence (DNA): TGCAGTGACTCGGACAGTAACTATAATTCACCCCTCCACTTT. The V and J genes are TRBV20-1 and TRBJ1-6; the D gene is possibly TRBD1 (6 bases). Trimming pared 7 bases from V and 3 bases from J, leaving 13 bases between. Germline V gene sequence: CDR1 DFQATT, CDR2 SNEGSKA (reference sequence). CDR3 length: 14 residues.

The chain is built from TRBV10-3 and TRBJ2-3; D call uncertain. Germline CDR1 is ENHRY and CDR2 is SYGVKD. The CDR3 spans 12 residues. Trimming pared 4 bases from V and 6 bases from J, leaving 8 bases between. In DNA, the CDR3 is TGTGCCATCAGTGGGCGACTGGATACGCAGTATTTT. The encoded protein is CAISGRLDTQYF.

The V and J genes are TRBV7-2 and TRBJ1-6; D call uncertain. Germline loops: CDR1 SGHTA, CDR2 FQGNSA. The V end lost 0 bases, the J end lost 6 bases, and 12 bases lay between the germline ends. The CDR3 has 16 amino acids. In DNA form, the CDR3 reads TGTGCCAGCAGCTTAGCGGCCCAAAGGGCTAATTCACCCCTCCACTTT. It is translated as CASSLAAQRANSPLHF.

This clonotype was detected a few times. This chain joins TRBV3-1 and TRBJ2-5; 11 bases align to TRBD2. This CDR3 is 16 amino acids long. V lost 2 bases to trimming and J lost 5 bases; unmatched junction nucleotides: 7. Germline CDR1 LGHDT, CDR2 YNNKEL (reference sequence). The chain's CDR3 is CASSQRSSGGGETQYF. The DNA for the CDR3 is TGTGCCAGCAGCCAAAGGAGTAGCGGGGGGGGGGAGACCCAGTACTTC.

This clonotype was seen at least ten times. This rearrangement joins TRBV11-1 to TRBJ2-7, with D perhaps TRBD1 (6 bases). Germline CDR1 reads SGHAT; CDR2 reads FQDESV (reference sequence). The CDR3 sequence is 15 residues long. Between the trimmed V and J ends, which lost 2 bases and 2 bases, there was a span of 13 bases. The CDR3 sequence is CASSLQGQMTYEQYF. The CDR3, as DNA: TGTGCCAGCAGCTTACAGGGGCAGATGACCTACGAGCAGTACTTC. Using reference TRBV11-1 and TRBJ2-7 for the parts outside the CDR3, the full variable domain is EAEVAQSPRYKITEKSQAVAFWCDPISGHATLYWYRQILGQGPELLVQFQDESVVDDSQLPKDRFSAERLKGVDSTLKIQPAELGDSAMYLCASSLQGQMTYEQYFGPGTRLTVT.

This clonotype was seen more than once but under ten times. The V gene is TRBV29-1, the J gene TRBJ2-1; D tentatively reads TRBD1 or TRBD2 (7 bases each). Trimming removed 7 bases from V and 0 bases from J, with 19 bases in between. There are 16 residues in the CDR3. Looked up from germline, CDR1 is SQVTM and CDR2 is ANQGSEA. CDR3 sequence (DNA): TGCAGCGCCCAGGGAGGGGGCAGAGACTCCTACAATGAGCAGTTCTTC. It is translated as CSAQGGGRDSYNEQFF.

This chain uses TRBV6-1 with TRBJ2-1; TRBD2 matches at 8 bases. CDR3 length: 14 amino acids. V trimming: 6 bases; J trimming: 7 bases; junction bases outside the gene matches: 8. CDR1 is MNHNS, CDR2 SASEGT, per germline. Here the CDR3 reads CASRFGGARNEQFF. CDR3 in DNA: TGTGCCAGCAGGTTCGGGGGGGCCAGGAATGAGCAGTTCTTC.

The sample holds a few counts of this clonotype. The chain links TRBV20-1 to TRBJ2-5; 9 bases fit TRBD2. The CDR3 is made up of 15 amino acids. V shed 6 bases and J 3 bases; nucleotides not matched to a gene: 11. The germline V gene encodes CDR1 DFQATT and CDR2 SNEGSKA (reference sequence). The CDR3 coding sequence is TGCAGTGCCAGCTCTAGCGGGGCGGAGGAAGAGACCCAGTACTTC. Translation: CSASSSGAEEETQYF.

This clonotype showed up many times. V gene TRBV20-1 combines with J gene TRBJ1-2; TRBD1 matches at 8 bases. The germline V gene has CDR1 DFQATT and CDR2 SNEGSKA (reference sequence). This CDR3 has 13 residues. J lost 8 bases, V lost 1 base, and 6 bases had no gene match. The CDR3 DNA reads TGCAGTGCTAGAGGACAGGGGATAAAGGGCTACACCTTC. Translating gives CSARGQGIKGYTF.

This chain connects TRBV20-1 to TRBJ2-2; 9 nucleotides line up with TRBD1. The CDR3 runs 15 residues. V was clipped by 3 bases and J by 4 bases; unmatched bases: 6. In germline, CDR1 is DFQATT, CDR2 SNEGSKA (reference sequence). The chain's CDR3 is CSASDGTGSTGELFF. The CDR3 DNA reads as TGCAGTGCTAGCGACGGGACAGGGAGCACCGGGGAGCTGTTTTTT.

This clonotype was seen many times. J is TRBJ2-2 and V is TRBV12-3 or TRBV12-4; 7 bases map to TRBD1. The trim removed 4 bases at V and 4 bases at J, leaving 0 bases unmatched. The CDR3 extends over 13 amino acids. The DNA of the CDR3 is TGTGCCAGCAGTTCAGGGGGCACCGGGGAGCTGTTTTTT. Its protein product is CASSSGGTGELFF.